This T cell receptor (beta chain) was recorded in a study of T cell changes during pregnancy in multiple sclerosis. This clone was observed once. Sequencing used immunoSEQ multiplex PCR; TCRdb keeps in-frame clones, though not all of them. The table has about 51,000 clones, roughly 93% seen once. CDR3 length equals 16 residues. Germline lookup yields CDR1 LGHNA and CDR2 YNFKEQ. The V gene lost 2 bases and the J gene lost 4 bases, with 12 bases spanning the gap. The sample here was peripheral blood, taken in the second trimester of pregnancy. The clonotype comes from a female donor with multiple sclerosis, enrolled in a pregnancy study. The J gene is TRBJ2-6, the V gene TRBV4-2, with a possible D match to TRBD2 (7 bases). The CDR3 coding sequence is TGTGCCAGCAGCCAAACCGGGGGGCAAGGGGCCAACGTCCTGACTTTC. This gives the protein CASSQTGGQGANVLTF.